This T cell receptor beta chain was identified during a study of T cells after yellow fever vaccination (dated by TCRdb to between 2017 and 2020). Regarding the study in general: The SMART-Seq v4 Ultra Low Input RNA kit was used to prepare libraries from fractions with low cell numbers. To follow T-cell clones before and after primary and booster YFV17D yellow fever vaccination, bulk TCR alpha and beta repertoires were sequenced over time. The cohort comprised two healthy male donors, one aged 18 to 29 and one aged 30 to 40 years. Blood was drawn at multiple timepoints before and after primary and secondary immunization, with bulk PBMC replicates and cell subsets isolated. General study outcomes and caveats: Because only a couple of donors were included in the study, the extent to which the findings can be generalized is limited. Because abundant contaminating clonotypes from the bulk population could be contained in FACS-sorted repertoires, computational filtering was required. A small fraction of clonotypes appeared in both the CD4 and CD8 compartments, likely as a result of convergent recombination. Compared with the primary T-cell response, the secondary T-cell response was faster but weaker, reaching its peak on day 5 rather than on day 15. Most clones expanded after primary vaccination were re-detected after the booster (almost 97% of CD4 and about nine tenths of CD8), suggesting broad memory maintenance.

Measured from the cysteine to the phenylalanine, the CDR3 is 16 residues long. CDR3 DNA is the only sequence kept; it has 48 bases, read in frame from the first base. V is trimmed back by 6 bases and J by 3 bases, and the junction contains 7 bases that no gene match accounts for. CDR1 SEHNR and CDR2 FQNEAQ are derived from the germline V gene (reference sequence). Of note for this clonotype: Its antigen is currently not known. Base qualities are not provided; no much larger clone lies one nucleotide away.

TCR cDNA was made using 5'RACE template switching, a step that added a universal primer site and unique molecular identifiers. Priming for cDNA synthesis came from both the TCR alpha and TCR beta constant segments. Libraries were amplified in two PCR steps, with sample barcodes and sequencing adapters added in the second step. Sequencing of libraries was performed on Illumina HiSeq 2500 (2x100 bp) or NovaSeq (2x150 bp). In the authors' own workflow: Demultiplexing of reads and collapsing into UMI consensus sequences were performed with MIGEC, and V(D)J alignment was carried out with MiXCR. Clonotypes responding to the vaccine were identified with edgeR on replicate PBMC samples, with the criteria of FDR below 0.01 and a log2 fold change above 5 up to day 15. CD4 or CD8 identity was assigned to each bulk clonotype according to whether the clonotype was present at higher abundance in the sequenced CD4 repertoire or the sequenced CD8 repertoire. TCRdb trimmed public reads at Q25 via fastp, called clones via MiXCR and kept in-frame beta chains. Each CDR3 protein appears once, grouped with its most common genes and DNA. The V and J calls reflect TCRdb's pipeline rather than the authors' work. Present in this sample are about 580,000 distinct CDR3 sequences, around a sixth of which were seen just once. Around 15% of the sample is taken by the ten largest.

The treatment or condition label for this specimen denotes: live attenuated yellow fever vaccine strain. At each blood-draw timepoint, two biological replicates of bulk PBMCs were collected. A standard Ficoll-Paque protocol was used to isolate PBMCs from peripheral blood. TriZol was used to extract RNA from bulk PBMCs, from CD4 and CD8 fractions, and from dextramer-positive and dextramer-negative fractions. The chain links TRBV7-9 with TRBJ2-1; 11 central nucleotides agree with TRBD2. The specimen comprised PBMCs, sampled 5 days after the first yellow fever vaccination. This receptor was taken from a man between 18 and 35 years old who received the YFV17D yellow fever vaccine. The DNA reads TGTGCCAGCAGGAGTAGCGGGGGGGCCTTCTACAATGAGCAGTTCTTC. This sequence encodes CASRSSGGAFYNEQFF.